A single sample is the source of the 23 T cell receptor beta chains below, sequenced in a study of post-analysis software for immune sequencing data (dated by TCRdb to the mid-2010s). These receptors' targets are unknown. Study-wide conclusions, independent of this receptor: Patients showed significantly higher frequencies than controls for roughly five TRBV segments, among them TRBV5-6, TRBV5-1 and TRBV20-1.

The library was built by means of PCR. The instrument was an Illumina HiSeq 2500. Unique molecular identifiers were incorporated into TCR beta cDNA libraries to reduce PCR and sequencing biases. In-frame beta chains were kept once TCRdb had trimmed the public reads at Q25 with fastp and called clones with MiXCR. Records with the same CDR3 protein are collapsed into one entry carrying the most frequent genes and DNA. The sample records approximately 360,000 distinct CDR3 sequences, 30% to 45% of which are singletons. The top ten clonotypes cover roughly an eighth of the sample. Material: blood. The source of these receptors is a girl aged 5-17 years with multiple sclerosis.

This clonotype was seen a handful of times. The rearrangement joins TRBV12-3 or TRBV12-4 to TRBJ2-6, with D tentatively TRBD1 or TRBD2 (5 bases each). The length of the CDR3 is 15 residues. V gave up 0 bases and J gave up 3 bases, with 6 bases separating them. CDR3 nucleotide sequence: TGTGCCAGCAGTTTAGCGGGGGTTGGGGCCAACGTCCTGACTTTC. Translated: CASSLAGVGANVLTF.

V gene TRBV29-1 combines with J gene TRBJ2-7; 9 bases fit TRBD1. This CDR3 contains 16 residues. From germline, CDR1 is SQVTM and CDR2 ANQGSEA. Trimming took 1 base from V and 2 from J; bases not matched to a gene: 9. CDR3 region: CSVEGDGTGSTYEQYF. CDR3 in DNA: TGCAGCGTTGAAGGGGACGGGACAGGGTCCACCTACGAGCAGTACTTC.

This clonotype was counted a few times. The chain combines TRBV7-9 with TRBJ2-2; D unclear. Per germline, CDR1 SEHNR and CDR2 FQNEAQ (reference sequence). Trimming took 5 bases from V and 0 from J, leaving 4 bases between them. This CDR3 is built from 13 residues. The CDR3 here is CASSAANTGELFF. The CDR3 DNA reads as TGTGCCAGCAGCGCAGCGAACACCGGGGAGCTGTTTTTT. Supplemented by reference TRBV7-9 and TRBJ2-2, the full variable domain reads DTGVSQNPRHKITKRGQNVTFRCDPISEHNRLYWYRQTLGQGPEFLTYFQNEAQLEKSRLLSDRFSAERPKGSFSTLEIQRTEQGDSAMYLCASSAANTGELFFGEGSRLTVL.

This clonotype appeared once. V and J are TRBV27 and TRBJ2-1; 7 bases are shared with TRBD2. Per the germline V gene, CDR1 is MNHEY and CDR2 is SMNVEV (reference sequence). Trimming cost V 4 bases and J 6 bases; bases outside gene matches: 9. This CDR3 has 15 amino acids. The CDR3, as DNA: TGTGCCAGCAGTTCGGGGGGAACGGGGAGCAATGAGCAGTTCTTC. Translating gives CASSSGGTGSNEQFF.

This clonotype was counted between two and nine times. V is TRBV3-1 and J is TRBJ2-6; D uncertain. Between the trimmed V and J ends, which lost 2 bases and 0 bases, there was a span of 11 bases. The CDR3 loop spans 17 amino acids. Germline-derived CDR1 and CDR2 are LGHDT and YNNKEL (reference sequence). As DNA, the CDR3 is TGTGCCAGCAGCCAAAGATTTGTAGGCTCTGGGGCCAACGTCCTGACTTTC. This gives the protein CASSQRFVGSGANVLTF.

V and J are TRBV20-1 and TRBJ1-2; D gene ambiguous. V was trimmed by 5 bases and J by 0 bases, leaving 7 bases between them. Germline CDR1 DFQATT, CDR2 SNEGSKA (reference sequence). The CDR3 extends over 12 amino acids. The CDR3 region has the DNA TGCAGTGCTGATGACACTAACTATGGCTACACCTTC. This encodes CSADDTNYGYTF.

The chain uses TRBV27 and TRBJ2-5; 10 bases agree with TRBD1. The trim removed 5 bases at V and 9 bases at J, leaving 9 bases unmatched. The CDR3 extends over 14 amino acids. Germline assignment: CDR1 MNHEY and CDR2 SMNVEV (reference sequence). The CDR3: CASSVPGTGEPQYF. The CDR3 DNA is TGTGCCAGCAGTGTACCCGGGACAGGGGAGCCCCAGTACTTC.

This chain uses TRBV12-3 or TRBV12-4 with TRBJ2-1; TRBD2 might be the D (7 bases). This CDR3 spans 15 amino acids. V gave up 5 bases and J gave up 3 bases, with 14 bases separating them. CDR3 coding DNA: TGTGCCAGCAGTCGTCGGGGGGACATCTACAATGAGCAGTTCTTC. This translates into CASSRRGDIYNEQFF.

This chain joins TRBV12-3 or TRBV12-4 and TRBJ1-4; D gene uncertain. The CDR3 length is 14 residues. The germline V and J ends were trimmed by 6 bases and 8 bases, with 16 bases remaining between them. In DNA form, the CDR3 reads TGTGCCAGCAGGCCGGGGTCTTCGGTGGAAAAACTGTTTTTT. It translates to CASRPGSSVEKLFF.

CDR3 nucleotide sequence: TGTGCCAGCAGTCCGGACAGGGCCCCCAATCAGCCCCAGCATTTT. Residues: CASSPDRAPNQPQHF. This sequence joins TRBV27 and TRBJ1-5, with 8 nucleotides matching TRBD1. CDR1 is MNHEY and CDR2 is SMNVEV in the germline V gene (reference sequence). The CDR3 loop spans 15 amino acids. V lost 5 bases and J lost 3; bases outside the gene matches: 6.

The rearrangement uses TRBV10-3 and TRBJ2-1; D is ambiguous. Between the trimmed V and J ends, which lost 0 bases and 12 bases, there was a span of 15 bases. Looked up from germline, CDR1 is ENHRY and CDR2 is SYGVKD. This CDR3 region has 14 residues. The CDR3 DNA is TGTGCCATCAGTGAGTCTAGCCGCCCCCATGGGCAGTTCTTC. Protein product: CAISESSRPHGQFF.

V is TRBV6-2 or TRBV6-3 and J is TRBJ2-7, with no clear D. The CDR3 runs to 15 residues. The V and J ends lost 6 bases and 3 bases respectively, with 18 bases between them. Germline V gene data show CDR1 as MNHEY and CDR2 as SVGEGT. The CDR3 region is CASSPFHAPFYEQYF. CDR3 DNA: TGTGCCAGCAGCCCCTTCCACGCTCCCTTCTACGAGCAGTACTTC.

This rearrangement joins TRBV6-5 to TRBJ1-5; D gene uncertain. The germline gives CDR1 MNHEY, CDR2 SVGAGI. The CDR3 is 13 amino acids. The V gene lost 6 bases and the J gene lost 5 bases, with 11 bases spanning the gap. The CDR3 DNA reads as TGTGCCAGCAGGTATGGGCGATATCAGCCCCAGCATTTT. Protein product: CASRYGRYQPQHF.

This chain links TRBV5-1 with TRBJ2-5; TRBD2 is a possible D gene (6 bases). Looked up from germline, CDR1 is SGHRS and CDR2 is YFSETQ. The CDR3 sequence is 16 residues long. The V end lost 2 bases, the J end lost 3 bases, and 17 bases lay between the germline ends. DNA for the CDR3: TGCGCCAGCAGCTTCCAGTGGGGGAGGAGGAAAGAGACCCAGTACTTC. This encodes CASSFQWGRRKETQYF. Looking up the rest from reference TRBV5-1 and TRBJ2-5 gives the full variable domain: KAGVTQTPRYLIKTRGQQVTLSCSPISGHRSVSWYQQTPGQGLQFLFEYFSETQRNKGNFPGRFSGRQFSNSRSEMNVSTLELGDSALYLCASSFQWGRRKETQYFGPGTRLLVL.

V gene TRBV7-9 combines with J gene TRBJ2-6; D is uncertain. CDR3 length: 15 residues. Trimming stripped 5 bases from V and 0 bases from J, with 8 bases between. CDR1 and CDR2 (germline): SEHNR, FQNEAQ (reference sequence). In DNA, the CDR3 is TGTGCCAGCAGCGCCGGTTTCTCTGGGGCCAACGTCCTGACTTTC. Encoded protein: CASSAGFSGANVLTF.

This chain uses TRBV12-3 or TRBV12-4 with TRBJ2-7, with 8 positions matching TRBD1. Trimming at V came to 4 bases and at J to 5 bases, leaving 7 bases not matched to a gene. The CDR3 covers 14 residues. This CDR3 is CASSWGQVWNEQYF. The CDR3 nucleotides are TGTGCCAGCAGTTGGGGACAGGTGTGGAACGAGCAGTACTTC.

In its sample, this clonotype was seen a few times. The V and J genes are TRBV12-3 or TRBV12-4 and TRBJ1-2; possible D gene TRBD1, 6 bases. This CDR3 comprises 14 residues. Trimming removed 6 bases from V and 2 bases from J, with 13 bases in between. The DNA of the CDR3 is TGTGCCAGCAGATCTATGGGGGCCAACTATGGCTACACCTTC. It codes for CASRSMGANYGYTF.

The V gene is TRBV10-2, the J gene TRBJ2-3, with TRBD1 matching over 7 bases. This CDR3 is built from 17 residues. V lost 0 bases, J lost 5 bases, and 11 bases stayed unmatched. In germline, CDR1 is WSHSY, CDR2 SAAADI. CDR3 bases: TGCGCCAGCAGTGAGTCGCGACAGGGAATGGCCTTAGATACGCAGTATTTT. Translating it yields CASSESRQGMALDTQYF.

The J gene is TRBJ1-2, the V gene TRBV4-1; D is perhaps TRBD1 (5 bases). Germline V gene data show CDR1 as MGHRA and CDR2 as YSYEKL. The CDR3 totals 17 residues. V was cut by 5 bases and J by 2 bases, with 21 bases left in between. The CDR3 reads CASSFTLGRGQNYGYTF. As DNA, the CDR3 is TGCGCCAGCAGCTTCACCTTGGGACGGGGCCAGAACTATGGCTACACCTTC.

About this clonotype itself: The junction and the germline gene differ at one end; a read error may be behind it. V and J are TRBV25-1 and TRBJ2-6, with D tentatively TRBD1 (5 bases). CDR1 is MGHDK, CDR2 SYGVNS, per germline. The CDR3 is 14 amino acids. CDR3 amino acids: CATQMTSGANVRTF. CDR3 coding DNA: TGTGCCACCCAAATGACCTCTGGGGCCAACGTCCGGACTTTC.

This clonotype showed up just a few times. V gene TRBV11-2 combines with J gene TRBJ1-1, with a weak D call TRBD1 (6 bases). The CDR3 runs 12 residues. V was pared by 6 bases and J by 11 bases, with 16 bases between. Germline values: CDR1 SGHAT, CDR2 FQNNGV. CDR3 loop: CASRTQGLGAFF. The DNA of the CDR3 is TGTGCCAGCAGAACACAGGGCCTAGGGGCTTTCTTT.

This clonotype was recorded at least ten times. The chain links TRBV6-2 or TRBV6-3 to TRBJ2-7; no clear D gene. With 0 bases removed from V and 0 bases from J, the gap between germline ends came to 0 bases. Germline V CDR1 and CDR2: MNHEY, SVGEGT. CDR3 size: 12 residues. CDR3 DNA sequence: TGTGCCAGCAGTTACTCCTCCTACGAGCAGTACTTC. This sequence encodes CASSYSSYEQYF.

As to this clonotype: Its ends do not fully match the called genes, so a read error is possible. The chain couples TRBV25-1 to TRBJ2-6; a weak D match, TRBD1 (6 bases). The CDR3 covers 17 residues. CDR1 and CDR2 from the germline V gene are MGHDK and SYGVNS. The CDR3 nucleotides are TGTGCCGGCAGTTACTCCGGGACACACTCTGGGGCCAACGTCCTGACTTTC. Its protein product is CAGSYSGTHSGANVLTF.